The entry below gives a single T cell receptor beta chain sequence along with its context. Antigen unknown. The sample belongs to a study of siplizumab effects on memory and regulatory T cells. Data came from immunoSEQ multiplex PCR; TCRdb stores just in-frame clones and leaves some out. Among some 65,000 clones listed, around nine tenths were seen once. The germline V and J ends were trimmed by 3 bases and 6 bases, with 17 bases remaining between them. Germline V lookup: CDR1 SGHTA, CDR2 FQGTGA. The CDR3 length is 15 residues. Study-wide points: Sequences below about 10^-5 frequency were poorly captured. As a result, only a minor fraction of alloreactive clones mapped to unstimulated subsets.

The TCR was taken from a human donor in good health. The material sequenced was Tregs sorted from blood. This rearrangement joins TRBV7-3 to TRBJ1-2, with D possibly being TRBD1 (5 bases). As DNA, the CDR3 is TGTGCCAGCAGCTTCGGGGGAGGCCGGATTGATGGCTACACCTTC. As protein: CASSFGGGRIDGYTF.